Included here is one T cell receptor beta chain sequence, with context. Its specificity is unknown. The data were obtained in a study of cytomegalovirus exposure and HLA in healthy donors. Study as a whole: Out of about 190 million T cells, an earlier analysis found around 110 million unique TCR beta sequences in total. The study, taken as a whole, reports: The authors reported that TCR beta sequences could predict HLA-A and HLA-B alleles. These predictions were accurate for most subjects in the first cohort. Earlier findings revealed that most TCR beta V segments proved productive either about 87% or about 30% of the time.

Germline assignment: CDR1 MNHNS and CDR2 SASEGT. The CDR3 runs 15 residues. V lost 5 bases, J lost 2 bases, and 10 bases lay in between. PCR employed 60 Vbeta and 13 Jbeta primers. Measured with immunoSEQ multiplex PCR; TCRdb has only the in-frame clones, and not every one. This sample yields tens of thousands of clones, of which about 70% are seen a single time; approximately 19% belongs to the top ten. V gene TRBV6-1 combines with J gene TRBJ1-6; D is undetermined. The sequenced sample consisted of PBMCs. The TCR sequence derives from an older woman in good health and CMV-seropositive. The CDR3 nucleotides are TGTGCCAGCAGTACCCGACAAGCCTATAATTCACCCCTCCACTTT. It specifies CASSTRQAYNSPLHF.